Reported below is one T cell receptor (beta chain). Germline V gene data show CDR1 as SGDLS and CDR2 as YYNGEE. J was trimmed by 3 bases and V by 4 bases; bases with no gene match: 2. The CDR3 sequence is 14 residues long. This sample is part of a study of blood T cell repertoires in COVID-19. As for the study in general: Acute and convalescent COVID-19 specimens originated in the United States, Italy and Spain. PBMCs, B-cell-depleted T cells, or T cells provided the cDNA or gDNA that made up the material.

How the authors handled the data: By means of reference gene primer amplification, nucleated cell counts were estimated. Using immunoSEQ multiplex PCR, the repertoire was profiled, and TCRdb retains in-frame clones only, with some absent. V and J calls and clone size come straight from that table; D and trimming were deduced from the DNA. Of about 260,000 clones listed, 83% were seen once; the top ten hold 7.5% to 10%. The specimen was peripheral blood. The receptor's source is a woman aged 50 to 60 who had recovered from COVID-19. The gene calls are TRBV9 and TRBJ2-3; the match to TRBD1 covers 10 bases. CDR3 in amino acids: CASSRTGGTDTQYF. CDR3 sequence (DNA): TGTGCCAGCAGCCGGACAGGGGGGACAGATACGCAGTATTTT.